This T cell receptor beta chain was identified during a study of T cell repertoires in cytomegalovirus infection. At the level of the study: Shared public TCR beta signatures pointed to both CMV infection and a matching HLA type.

TCRdb re-called the reads with MiXCR, one entry per CDR3 protein. The table lists approximately 70,000 distinct CDR3 sequences, 22% of them singletons. This clonotype was counted only a few times. The target antigen is unknown. Findings of the study overall: There were carriers of CMV plus the relevant HLA, and cumulative public TCR beta family frequency identified them. The study found HLA-C-restricted CMV-specific TCR beta clonotypes dominating the ex vivo response.

V lost 4 bases to trimming and J lost 3 bases; unmatched junction nucleotides: 4. The CDR3 contains 15 residues. Germline CDR1 and CDR2: MNHEY and SVGEGT. The receptor was isolated from a human donor in good health (CMV status not recorded). Some clones in this sample may be carry-over from other donors' samples. The chain links TRBV6-2 or TRBV6-3 to TRBJ2-2; 8 nucleotides line up with TRBD2. The material sequenced was PBMCs, sequenced either directly or after in vitro stimulation (not recorded which). Here the CDR3 reads CASSSGGRDTGELFF. DNA of the CDR3: TGTGCCAGCAGTTCGGGGGGGAGAGACACCGGGGAGCTGTTTTTT.